This T cell receptor (beta chain) was documented in a study of OX40 agonist ivuxolimab in advanced cancers. TCRdb's copy holds only in-frame clones and misses some; the assay was immunoSEQ multiplex PCR. The sample yields about 57,000 clones, about 83% seen once. The material sequenced was CD4+ or CD8+ T cells sorted from blood, taken in a trial of the OX40 agonist ivuxolimab. This receptor was identified in an adult with an advanced solid tumor such as melanoma, head and neck, liver or kidney cancer.

CDR3 loop: CAWSPEAGGGETQYF. CDR3 nucleotide sequence: TGTGCCTGGAGTCCAGAAGCGGGAGGTGGAGAGACCCAGTACTTC. The rearrangement uses TRBV30 and TRBJ2-5, with 9 bases matching TRBD2. Germline values: CDR1 GTSNPN, CDR2 SVGIG (reference sequence). The CDR3 is made up of 15 amino acids. Trimming cost V 2 bases and J 4 bases; bases outside gene matches: 8.